Listed here is a single T cell receptor (beta chain). Its target is unknown. The data derive from a study of CD8 T cells in Susac syndrome. Random hexamers served to reverse transcribe about 0.45 to 1 ug RNA. Using its own MiXCR run on the immunoSEQ multiplex PCR reads, TCRdb lists one record per CDR3 protein. The table records some 110,000 distinct CDR3 sequences, 90% to 95% of them present only once. V lost 7 bases to trimming and J lost 4 bases, with 19 bases between them. The CDR3 totals 14 residues. CDR1 and CDR2 from the germline V gene are SQVTM and ANQGSEA. Sequencing targeted TCR beta in T cells from blood (CD8+ and CD4+). Findings and limits, study-wide: Only a relatively small number of individuals were included in the TCR sequencing and HLA analysis.

The source of this sequence is a human donor in good health. The rearrangement joins TRBV29-1 to TRBJ1-2, with D possibly TRBD1 on 5 matching bases. The sample consisted of CD4+ T cells from PBMCs. CDR3 sequence reads: CSDSRDGGLYGYTF. Written as DNA, the CDR3 is TGCAGCGATTCTAGGGACGGCGGGCTCTATGGCTACACCTTC.